This T cell receptor (beta chain) came from a study of T cells in Graves' hyperthyroidism and ophthalmopathy. Study-wide results and limits: Most thyroid clonotypes with frequency above 0.001 were detected in blood.

This clonotype was seen repeatedly, ten times or more. Its antigen is unknown. Using RNA transcripts as the source, TCR beta CDR3 regions were amplified. When the TCR CDR3 underwent first-round RT-PCR, the HTBI primer set was used. MiXCR, applied by TCRdb to the multiplex PCR reads, yields one record per CDR3 protein. The sample shows a few hundred thousand distinct CDR3 sequences, 40% to 55% of them seen only once. This CDR3 has 13 residues. CDR1 and CDR2 (germline): LNHNV, YYDKDF (reference sequence). Trimming removed 2 bases at V and 7 bases at J, with 9 bases between. Uncontrolled infections, other autoimmune diseases, pregnancy or lactation led to exclusion of patients. Diagnoses rested on clinical symptoms, serum thyroxine and TRAb, thyroid ultrasound and orbital computed tomography.

The chain joins TRBV15 to TRBJ1-5, with D possibly being TRBD1 (6 bases). The source of this sequence is an adult woman with Graves' disease, either hyperthyroidism or ophthalmopathy (not recorded which). Specimen: peripheral blood or thyroid tissue (not recorded which). Written as DNA, the CDR3 is TGTGCCACCAGCAGACCTCAGGGGCAGCCCCAGCATTTT. Translated, it gives CATSRPQGQPQHF. The variable domain in full, with the rest retrieved from reference TRBV15 and TRBJ1-5, is DAMVIQNPRYQVTQFGKPVTLSCSQTLNHNVMYWYQQKSSQAPKLLFHYYDKDFNNEADTPDNFQSRRPNTSFCFLDIRSPGLGDTAMYLCATSRPQGQPQHFGDGTRLSIL.